This T cell receptor (beta chain) was identified during a study of T-cell reconstitution after alpha-beta-depleted transplantation in children. For TCRbeta, the library was prepared with unique molecular identifiers. TCRdb used MiXCR to reprocess the PCR reads, holding one entry per CDR3 protein. Of 200,000 or so distinct CDR3 sequences listed, 5.5% to 7% were seen once; the top ten hold about 5.9%. V was pared by 2 bases and J by 14 bases, with 14 bases of the junction left unmatched. The CDR3 contains 15 residues. Germline CDR1 MNHEY, CDR2 SVGEGT. Study-wide findings and caveats: In some patients, recipient T cells and intrathymic progenitors surviving conditioning explained high day-60 diversity.

About this clonotype: The antigen remains undetermined.

The material sequenced was PBMCs, taken before TCRalphabeta/CD19-depleted stem cell transplant. This chain uses TRBV6-2 or TRBV6-3 with TRBJ2-1; TRBD2 matches at 8 bases. The TCR originated in a boy aged 2 to 9 with acute lymphoblastic leukemia, due to receive a stem cell transplant. This chain's CDR3 is CASSYTRTSLRGEFF. CDR3 sequence (DNA): TGTGCCAGCAGTTACACGCGGACTAGCCTACGGGGGGAGTTCTTC.